This TCR beta chain appears in the sequencing data of a study of shared clonotypes between healthy human individuals. Original data processing: Filtering of immunoSEQ junctional sequences could not match full-length read filtering. Clones were read by immunoSEQ multiplex PCR, and TCRdb kept only the in-frame ones, dropping some. The V and J calls and the clone size are those of that table, but D and trimming were determined from the DNA. This repertoire shows approximately 87,000 clones, roughly three fifths found once; its top ten account for 51%. The CDR3 sequence is 15 residues long. CDR1 and CDR2 from the germline V gene are SGHAT and FQNNGV. The ends were cut back, 4 bases at V and 3 bases at J, with 15 bases in the middle. What CD8 memory combined were CD45RO+ cells and CCR7-negative CD45RA+ TemRA cells. Study outcomes and limitations: The naive CD4 repertoires of a handful of donors were compared, and roughly 5% of clonotypes were shared.

As for this clone: Its antigen is undetermined.

The source material was memory CD8+ T cells sorted from blood. Subset of the sample: CD45RO+ cells pooled with CCR7-negative TemRA cells. This chain uses TRBV11-2 with TRBJ2-5; tentative D call: TRBD2 (6 bases). The sequence was collected from a man aged 25 to 40 in good health. The CDR3 bases are TGTGCCAGCAGCTCACTCTCTAGCGAGGAAGAGACCCAGTACTTC. It yields the protein CASSSLSSEEETQYF. The whole variable domain, remainder taken from reference TRBV11-2 and TRBJ2-5, is EAGVAQSPRYKIIEKRQSVAFWCNPISGHATLYWYQQILGQGPKLLIQFQNNGVVDDSQLPKDRFSAERLKGVDSTLKIQPAKLEDSAVYLCASSSLSSEEETQYFGPGTRLLVL.